The sample holds a few counts of the clone carrying this T cell receptor beta chain. Its antigen is currently unknown. Looked up from germline, CDR1 is SGHTA and CDR2 is FQGNSA. Trimming cost V 2 bases and J 7 bases, with 11 bases left between them. This CDR3 contains 13 residues. The sample originates from a study of T cell repertoires in cytomegalovirus infection. On the study more broadly: Indications came from public TCR beta signatures; they pointed to CMV infection and to a matching HLA type. The study, taken as a whole, reports: In two of eight donors, the top clonotype was HLA-C-restricted CMV-specific.

TCRdb analysed the reads with MiXCR anew, one entry per CDR3 protein. This table holds 400,000 to 600,000 distinct CDR3 sequences, approximately 40% found once. The chain links TRBV7-2 to TRBJ1-1, with D unclear. This TCR was recovered from a human donor in good health (CMV status not recorded). Some clones in this sample may be carry-over from other donors' samples. Sequencing was performed on cultured PBMCs, taken from culture after CMV antigen stimulation. CDR3 bases: TGTGCCAGCAGCTTAAACGGAAGGCTTGAAGCTTTCTTT. Amino acid sequence: CASSLNGRLEAFF.